This T cell receptor (beta chain) was captured by sequencing in a study of cytomegalovirus exposure and HLA in healthy donors. Broader study findings: A reported reduction in N-insertions relative to the approximately 670-donor mean was seen in an Asian-associated ancestry cluster in a later analysis.

Amplification used 60 Vbeta primers and 13 Jbeta primers. Clones were sequenced by immunoSEQ multiplex PCR, and TCRdb holds only the in-frame ones, with some missing. The sample has about 85,000 clones, approximately 80% seen once. On this clone itself: What it binds is unknown.

The sequenced sample consisted of PBMCs. The clonotype comes from a woman between 50 and 59 years old in good health and CMV-seropositive.

CDR3 sequence (DNA): TGTGCCAGTAGTATTTCCGCTAGCGGGGGTGCAGAAGAGACCCAGTACTTC. Its protein product is CASSISASGGAEETQYF. The chain is built from TRBV19 and TRBJ2-5; 10 bases are shared with TRBD2. The CDR3 sequence is 17 residues long. Germline CDR1 is LNHDA and CDR2 is SQIVND (reference sequence). V lost 3 bases and J lost 3; bases outside the gene matches: 10.